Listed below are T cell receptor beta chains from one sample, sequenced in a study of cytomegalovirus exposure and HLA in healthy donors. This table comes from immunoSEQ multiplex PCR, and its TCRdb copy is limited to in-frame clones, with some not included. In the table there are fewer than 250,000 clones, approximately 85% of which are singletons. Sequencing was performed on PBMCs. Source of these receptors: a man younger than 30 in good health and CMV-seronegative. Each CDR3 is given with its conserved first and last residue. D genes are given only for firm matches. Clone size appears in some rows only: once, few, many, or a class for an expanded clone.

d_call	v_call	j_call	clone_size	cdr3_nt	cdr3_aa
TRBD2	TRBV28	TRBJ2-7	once	TGTGCCAGTTCGGGTCTAGCGGGACTCTACGAGCAGTACTTC	CASSGLAGLYEQYF
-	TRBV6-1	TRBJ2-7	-	TGTGCCAGCAGTGAAGGAACCCCACCTAGCAGGCGCTACGAGCAGTACTTC	CASSEGTPPSRRYEQYF
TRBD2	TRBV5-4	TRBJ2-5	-	TGTGCCAGCAGCCCCGGGGGGGCGGGGGGGCAAGAGACCCAGTACTTC	CASSPGGAGGQETQYF
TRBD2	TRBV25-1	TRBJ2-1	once	TGTGCCAGCCGTCTAGCGGGATCCTACAATGAGCAGTTCTTC	CASRLAGSYNEQFF
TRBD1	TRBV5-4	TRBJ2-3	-	TGTGCCAGCAGCCAAGAGACAGGGACGGATACGCAGTATTTT	CASSQETGTDTQYF
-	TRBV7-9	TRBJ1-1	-	TGTGCCAGCAGCTCCGTGGGGGCGGCAGGCACTGAAGCTTTCTTT	CASSSVGAAGTEAFF
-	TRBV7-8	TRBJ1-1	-	TGTGCCAGCAGCTTAGATCTATCGGGTTATAACACTGAAGCTTTCTTT	CASSLDLSGYNTEAFF
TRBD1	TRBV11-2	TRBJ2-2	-	TGTGCCAGCAGCTTAGGGGGGCAGGGGGTCGGGGAGCTGTTTTTT	CASSLGGQGVGELFF
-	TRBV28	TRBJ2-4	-	TGTGCCAGCAGTAGGGGCATGAAAAACATTCAGTACTTC	CASSRGMKNIQYF
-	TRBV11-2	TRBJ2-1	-	TGTGCCACGGACAGATCCTCCTCGTACAATGAGCAGTTCTTC	CATDRSSSYNEQFF
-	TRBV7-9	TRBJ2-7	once	TGTGCCAGCAGCTTAGGGCCGCTGCGGATCTACGAGCAGTACTTC	CASSLGPLRIYEQYF
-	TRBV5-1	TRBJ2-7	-	TGCGCCAGCAGCTTGGTGGGGGGTCCCTCCTACGAGCAGTACTTC	CASSLVGGPSYEQYF
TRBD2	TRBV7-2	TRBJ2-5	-	TGTGCCAGCGCTCGTGGGGTAGCGGGGGGGCGAGAGACCCAGTACTTC	CASARGVAGGRETQYF
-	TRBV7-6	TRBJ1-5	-	TGTGCCAGCAGCTTAATGGGGGGTACAGGATCCAATCAGCCCCAGCATTTT	CASSLMGGTGSNQPQHF
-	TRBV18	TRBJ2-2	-	TGTGCCAGCTCACCACCTATGACCGGGGAGCTGTTTTTT	CASSPPMTGELFF
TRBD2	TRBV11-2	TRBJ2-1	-	TGTGCCAGCAGCTTCTGGACTAGCGGGAACCATTGGGACAATGAGCAGTTCTTC	CASSFWTSGNHWDNEQFF
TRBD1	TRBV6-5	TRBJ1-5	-	TGTGCCAGCAGTTCTGACAGGGGGAGCAATCAGCCCCAGCATTTT	CASSSDRGSNQPQHF
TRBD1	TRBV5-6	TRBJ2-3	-	TGTGCCAGCAGCCCTTATTTGGACAGGGACCCCACAGATACGCAGTATTTT	CASSPYLDRDPTDTQYF
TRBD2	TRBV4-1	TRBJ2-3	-	TGCGCCAGCAGCCCGGGACTAGCGGGGATTTCAGATACGCAGTATTTT	CASSPGLAGISDTQYF
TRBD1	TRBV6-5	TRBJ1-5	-	TGTGCCAGCAGTTTGGGACAGGGTGTCAATCAGCCCCAGCATTTT	CASSLGQGVNQPQHF
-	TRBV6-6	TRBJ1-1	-	TGTGCCAGCAGTTACTCGAGTAGGGGGAACACTGAAGCTTTCTTT	CASSYSSRGNTEAFF
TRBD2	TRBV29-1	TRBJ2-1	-	TGCAGCGTTGTAGAAGCGGGAGGTTGGAATGAGCAGTTCTTC	CSVVEAGGWNEQFF
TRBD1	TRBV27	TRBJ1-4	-	TGTGCCAGCAGGATAGGGACAGCTAATGAAAAACTGTTTTTT	CASRIGTANEKLFF
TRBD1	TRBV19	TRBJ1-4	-	TGTGCCAGTAGTGGTGGGACAGGATGGAATGAAAAACTGTTTTTT	CASSGGTGWNEKLFF
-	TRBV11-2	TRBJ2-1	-	TGTGCCAGCAGCTCCCGAGGACAGCCTCCCTACAATGAGCAGTTCTTC	CASSSRGQPPYNEQFF
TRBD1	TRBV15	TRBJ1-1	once	TGTGCCACCAGCACATTACCGGGACAGACCTTGAACACTGAAGCTTTCTTT	CATSTLPGQTLNTEAFF
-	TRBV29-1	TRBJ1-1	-	TGCAGCGTTTCCCGGACAGTTCAAAACACTGAAGCTTTCTTT	CSVSRTVQNTEAFF
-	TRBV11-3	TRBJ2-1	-	TGTGCCAGCAGCAAAACCACAGGGCCCAATGAGCAGTTCTTC	CASSKTTGPNEQFF
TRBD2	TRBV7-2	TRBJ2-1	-	TGTGCCAGCACCCCTAGCGGGGTCGCCTACAATGAGCAGTTCTTC	CASTPSGVAYNEQFF
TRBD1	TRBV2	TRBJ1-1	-	TGTGCCAGCAGTGAACAAAACAGGGGTAGAACTGAAGCTTTCTTT	CASSEQNRGRTEAFF